The source of this T cell receptor (beta chain) is a study of cytomegalovirus exposure and HLA in healthy donors. Note on this clone: The target antigen is unknown.

Study-wide findings and caveats: Presence/absence analyses assumed roughly uniform sequencing depth across donors, which may not hold.

Both 60 Vbeta primers and 13 Jbeta primers went into the PCR. TCRdb's copy holds only in-frame clones and misses some; the assay was immunoSEQ multiplex PCR. The sample includes 100,000 or so clones, approximately 68% of them seen just once. In germline, CDR1 is MDHEN, CDR2 SYDVKM. The CDR3 extends over 19 amino acids. Losses at the gene ends were 1 base for V and 4 bases for J; bases not matched to a gene: 18. The source material was PBMCs. This chain uses TRBV28 with TRBJ1-1, with TRBD1 identical over 7 bases. The receptor comes from a woman between 18 and 29 years old in good health and CMV-seropositive. The CDR3 protein is CASSLFQTTGVYMSTEAFF. In nucleotides, the CDR3 is TGTGCCAGCAGTTTATTCCAGACCACAGGGGTTTACATGAGCACTGAAGCTTTCTTT.